A single sample is the source of the 22 T cell receptor beta chains below, sequenced in a study of CD8 T cells in ankylosing spondylitis (dated by TCRdb to 2015 to 2018). Library preparation was by 5' RACE. Sequencing relied on an Illumina HiSeq 2500. TCRdb ran its own pipeline on the public reads, namely fastp trimming at Q25 and MiXCR clone calling, and kept in-frame beta chains. A single entry per CDR3 protein holds the most common genes and DNA from its merged rows. The sample contains about 320,000 distinct CDR3 sequences, around 10% of them found a single time. Of the sample, around 10% falls within the top ten clones. The sample consisted of blood, either unsorted or a sorted T cell fraction (not recorded which). Source of these receptors: a female donor with ankylosing spondylitis or in good health (not recorded which).

CDR3: CASSLVLAGWPYNEQFF. CDR3 nucleotide sequence: TGTGCCAGCAGCTTAGTCCTAGCGGGATGGCCCTACAATGAGCAGTTCTTC. The rearrangement uses TRBV7-9 and TRBJ2-1; TRBD2 aligns across 9 bases. The CDR3 runs to 17 residues. CDR1 is SEHNR, CDR2 FQNEAQ, per germline (reference sequence). J was trimmed by 2 bases and V by 1 base; bases with no gene match: 6.

In its sample, this clonotype was seen many times. The chain recombines TRBV12-3 or TRBV12-4 with TRBJ1-2, with D maybe TRBD1 (6 bases). The CDR3 sequence is 14 residues long. Trimming left V 4 bases short and J 7 bases short, with 16 bases between. The chain's CDR3 is CASSSSKQGFGYTF. The CDR3 DNA is TGTGCCAGCAGTTCGTCAAAGCAGGGGTTTGGCTACACCTTC.

This clonotype has a count of ten or more. The chain recombines TRBV28 with TRBJ1-2; D ambiguous. This CDR3 region has 12 residues. CDR1 is MDHEN, CDR2 SYDVKM, per germline. The V and J ends lost 2 bases and 4 bases respectively, with 5 bases between them. The CDR3 region is CASSLEFYGYTF. The CDR3, as DNA: TGTGCCAGCAGTTTAGAGTTCTATGGCTACACCTTC.

This clonotype was counted at least ten times. The rearrangement uses TRBV5-5 and TRBJ2-7; D gene uncertain. The CDR3 totals 14 residues. The ends were cut back, 4 bases at V and 0 bases at J, with 11 bases in the middle. Per germline, CDR1 SGHKS and CDR2 YYEKEE (reference sequence). The CDR3: CASSPSTHSYEQYF. CDR3 DNA: TGTGCCAGCAGCCCAAGCACACACTCCTACGAGCAGTACTTC.

Remarks on this clonotype: This may be a read error: a much more frequent sequence differs by one nucleotide. The rearrangement links TRBV6-6 to TRBJ2-3; D may be TRBD1 (6 bases). The CDR3 consists of 13 residues. CDR1 and CDR2 (germline): MNHNY, SVGAGI (reference sequence). The CDR3 nucleotides read TGTGCCACCTCAGGGGTAGGCACAGATACGCTGTATTTT. This sequence encodes CATSGVGTDTLYF.

In its sample, this clonotype was seen many times. The chain recombines TRBV21-1 with TRBJ1-4; TRBD1 is the table's D call, not checked against the DNA. TRBV21-1 is classified as a pseudogene. The CDR3 consists of 15 residues. CDR3 sequence: CASSNTTGKDEKLFF. The CDR3 DNA reads TGTGCCAGCAGCAATACTACAGGGAAGGATGAAAAACTGTTTTTT.

In this sample, this clonotype turned up once. This may be a read error, as it is one base from a much larger clone. This rearrangement joins TRBV20-1 to TRBJ2-3; no reliable D call. Trimming took 4 bases from V and 0 from J, leaving 8 bases between them. The CDR3 runs to 13 residues. CDR1 DFQATT and CDR2 SNEGSKA come from the germline V gene (reference sequence). The CDR3 sequence is CSAKSASTDTQYF. The CDR3 DNA follows: TGCAGTGCTAAATCTGCCAGCACAGATACGCAGTATTTT.

This clonotype was seen at least ten times. The chain has TRBV5-6 and TRBJ2-7; D is possibly TRBD1 or TRBD2 (6 bases each). Trimming left V 2 bases short and J 5 bases short, with 17 bases between. The CDR3 totals 15 residues. Germline CDR1 is SGHDT and CDR2 is YYEEEE. CDR3 protein: CASSFLEGEVHEQYF. The CDR3 nucleotides are TGTGCCAGCAGCTTCTTGGAGGGGGAGGTCCACGAGCAGTACTTC.

A remark on this clonotype: One end of the junction is discordant with germline, which a read error may explain. V is TRBV27 and J is TRBJ1-5; no clear D. This CDR3 has 15 amino acids. The V gene's germline CDR1 is MNHEY and CDR2 SMNVEV (reference sequence). The CDR3 sequence is CASSLHPSVNQPKHF. In nucleotides, the CDR3 is TGTGCCAGCAGTTTACACCCGTCCGTCAATCAGCCCAAGCATTTT.

V usage is TRBV5-1 and J usage is TRBJ2-7; D might be TRBD1 or TRBD2, each matching 6 bases. The germline V gene has CDR1 SGHRS and CDR2 YFSETQ. This CDR3 comprises 13 residues. Trimming stripped 4 bases from V and 6 bases from J, with 14 bases between. The CDR3 protein is CASSGGPAGEQYF. The CDR3 DNA reads TGCGCCAGCAGCGGGGGCCCAGCGGGCGAGCAGTACTTC.

This clonotype was counted many times. The rearrangement uses TRBV5-1 and TRBJ2-2, with 9 bases lining up with TRBD1. CDR1 SGHRS and CDR2 YFSETQ come from the germline V gene. Trimming at V came to 4 bases and at J to 6 bases, leaving 7 bases not matched to a gene. The CDR3 runs to 15 residues. In DNA, the CDR3 is TGCGCCAGCAGCCCGGACAGGGGAGGGGCCGGGGAGCTGTTTTTT. Amino acids: CASSPDRGGAGELFF.

The CDR3 DNA reads as TGTGCCATCAGTGAGTCTGACAGCTATCAGCCCCAGCATTTT. It translates to CAISESDSYQPQHF. The rearrangement links TRBV10-3 to TRBJ1-5; TRBD1 might be the D (5 bases). V was cut by 0 bases and J by 5 bases, with 8 bases left in between. Germline loops: CDR1 ENHRY, CDR2 SYGVKD. This CDR3 contains 14 residues.

This clonotype occurred many times. The V and J genes are TRBV5-1 and TRBJ2-3; D may match TRBD1 or TRBD2 (6 bases each). Germline values: CDR1 SGHRS, CDR2 YFSETQ. The length of the CDR3 is 17 residues. V was clipped by 1 base and J by 1 base, with 16 bases between them. The CDR3 here is CASSLRAGEVGTDTQYF. The CDR3 region has the DNA TGCGCCAGCAGCTTGCGGGCAGGGGAGGTGGGCACAGATACGCAGTATTTT. Together with reference TRBV5-1 and TRBJ2-3, the CDR3 gives the full variable domain: KAGVTQTPRYLIKTRGQQVTLSCSPISGHRSVSWYQQTPGQGLQFLFEYFSETQRNKGNFPGRFSGRQFSNSRSEMNVSTLELGDSALYLCASSLRAGEVGTDTQYFGPGTRLTVL.

This clonotype was counted ten times or more. This chain links TRBV20-1 with TRBJ2-3; D possibly corresponds to TRBD2 (5 bases). This CDR3 has 14 amino acids. Germline CDR1 DFQATT, CDR2 SNEGSKA (reference sequence). The V gene lost 0 bases and the J gene lost 3 bases, with 10 bases spanning the gap. The CDR3 sequence is CSARDLAGTDTQYF. The CDR3 nucleotides are TGCAGTGCTAGAGATCTCGCGGGTACAGATACGCAGTATTTT.

In this sample, this clonotype turned up many times. The chain is built from TRBV11-2 and TRBJ1-5; 9 bases fit TRBD1. From germline, CDR1 is SGHAT and CDR2 FQNNGV. The junction had 10 bases not matched to a gene; V was cut back by 6 bases and J by 1 base. The CDR3 spans 17 residues. For the CDR3, the DNA is TGTGCCAGCAGGGGAACGAAAGGACAGGGGAGCAATCAGCCCCAGCATTTT. Protein sequence: CASRGTKGQGSNQPQHF.

This clonotype was picked up many times. The gene calls are TRBV20-1 and TRBJ1-2, with D hard to call. CDR1 DFQATT and CDR2 SNEGSKA come from the germline V gene (reference sequence). Trimming left V 8 bases short and J 5 bases short, with 15 bases between. This CDR3 is built from 12 residues. CDR3 DNA: TGCAGTAGTATCGGGGATCGGTATGGCTACACCTTC. Protein: CSSIGDRYGYTF.

This clonotype was detected many times. The chain uses TRBV5-1 and TRBJ2-7; D perhaps matches TRBD2 (6 bases). V lost 3 bases, J lost 0 bases, and 13 bases lay in between. Germline CDR1 and CDR2: SGHRS and YFSETQ. This CDR3 has 15 amino acids. DNA for the CDR3: TGCGCCAGCAGCTGGACGGACTATAGCTCCTACGAGCAGTACTTC. Protein: CASSWTDYSSYEQYF.

In this sample, this clonotype turned up many times. The rearrangement uses TRBV20-1 and TRBJ2-2; 9 nucleotides align to TRBD2. The CDR3 covers 16 residues. V shed 5 bases, J shed 4 bases, and the junction held 11 bases outside the gene matches. Germline V gives CDR1 DFQATT, CDR2 SNEGSKA (reference sequence). The CDR3 reads CSASPLLAGATGELFF. The CDR3 nucleotides read TGCAGTGCTTCTCCACTCTTAGCGGGAGCCACCGGGGAGCTGTTTTTT.

This clonotype was counted only a few times. The chain carries TRBV14 and TRBJ2-3; D call uncertain. The germline CDR1 and CDR2 sequences are SGHDN and FVKESK. This CDR3 is 13 amino acids long. Trimming cost V 4 bases and J 4 bases, with 9 bases left between them. In DNA form, the CDR3 reads TGTGCCAGCAGCCTTGGGTCGGCAGATACGCAGTATTTT. This translates into CASSLGSADTQYF.

Many counts were recorded for this clonotype. This sequence joins TRBV10-3 and TRBJ2-3; possible D gene TRBD1, 5 bases. Germline lookup yields CDR1 ENHRY and CDR2 SYGVKD. This CDR3 is built from 15 residues. Trimming shortened V by 2 bases and J by 4 bases, and 13 bases separated the two germline ends. The DNA of the CDR3 is TGTGCCATCAGTGAGCAGGGTACTGGGGCAGATACGCAGTATTTT. This encodes CAISEQGTGADTQYF.

There are a few counts of this clonotype. CDR3 bases: TGTGCCAGCAGTAATTTTGGGGACAGTTACGAGCAGTACTTC. It encodes CASSNFGDSYEQYF. The V gene is TRBV7-2, the J gene TRBJ2-7, with TRBD1 matching 7 bases. The CDR3 has 14 amino acids. J was trimmed by 4 bases and V by 6 bases; bases with no gene match: 9. CDR1 is SGHTA, CDR2 FQGNSA, per germline.

The table lists this clonotype with many counts. V is TRBV12-3 or TRBV12-4 and J is TRBJ2-5, with a possible D match to TRBD1 (6 bases). With 6 bases removed from V and 3 bases from J, the gap between germline ends came to 14 bases. The CDR3 is 14 residues long. CDR3: CASSFRDIEETQYF. The DNA for the CDR3 is TGTGCCAGCAGCTTCCGGGACATAGAAGAGACCCAGTACTTC.